One sample yielded the 32 T cell receptor beta chains listed below, sequenced in a study of read filtering for tumor transcriptome and immune sequencing. The library was built from approximately 400 ng RNA with molecular barcoded adaptors for alpha/delta and beta/gamma chains. TCRdb used MiXCR to reprocess the reads, holding one entry per CDR3 protein. Among tens of thousands of distinct CDR3 sequences listed, nearly 20% were seen once. The material sequenced was a population of CD138-negative cells sorted from bone marrow. These receptors were obtained from a donor aged 40 or older with multiple myeloma.

This clonotype has just one count. For the CDR3, the DNA is TGTGCCAGTAAGGACCGGACGCAGAACGAGCAGTTCTTC. Its protein product is CASKDRTQNEQFF. This rearrangement joins TRBV19 to TRBJ2-1; D is uncertain. Germline lookup yields CDR1 LNHDA and CDR2 SQIVND (reference sequence). With 7 bases removed from V and 10 bases from J, the gap between germline ends came to 17 bases. This CDR3 is built from 13 residues. The full variable domain, with the rest looked up from reference TRBV19 and TRBJ2-1, is DGGITQSPKYLFRKEGQNVTLSCEQNLNHDAMYWYRQDPGQGLRLIYYSQIVNDFQKGDIAEGYSVSREKKESFPLTVTSAQKNPTAFYLCASKDRTQNEQFFGPGTRLTVL.

The chain couples TRBV20-1 to TRBJ1-1, with D unresolved. The ends were cut back, 1 base at V and 1 base at J, with 4 bases in the middle. CDR1 DFQATT and CDR2 SNEGSKA come from the germline V gene (reference sequence). The CDR3 loop spans 12 amino acids. The chain's CDR3 is CSARGGNTEAFF. In DNA, the CDR3 is TGCAGTGCTAGAGGGGGGAACACTGAAGCTTTCTTT.

This clonotype was counted at least ten times. The rearrangement uses TRBV2 and TRBJ2-5; the D is unclear. The CDR3 totals 11 residues. Trimming took 6 bases from V and 2 from J, leaving 4 bases between them. The germline gives CDR1 SNHLY, CDR2 FYNNEI. Here the CDR3 reads CASRQQETQYF. The CDR3 nucleotides are TGTGCCAGCAGACAACAAGAGACCCAGTACTTC.

The chain has TRBV5-1 and TRBJ2-4; 8 positions agree with TRBD2. V shed 5 bases, J shed 8 bases, and the junction held 0 bases outside the gene matches. The CDR3 runs to 11 residues. Germline V lookup: CDR1 SGHRS, CDR2 YFSETQ. In nucleotides, the CDR3 is TGCGCCAGCAGAGCGGGAGACATTCAGTACTTC. Translated: CASRAGDIQYF.

As regards this clonotype: A single base separates this from a much larger clone, so it may be a read error. This chain connects TRBV18 to TRBJ2-7; 10 nucleotides line up with TRBD2. The CDR3 spans 14 residues. CDR1 and CDR2 from the germline V gene are KGHSH and LQKENI. The CDR3 loop is CASSRGLADYEQHF. CDR3 DNA: TGTGCCAGCTCCCGAGGACTAGCGGACTACGAGCAGCACTTC.

This clonotype has ten or more counts. The V gene is TRBV7-2, the J gene TRBJ2-7; 7 bases are shared with TRBD1. Per germline, CDR1 SGHTA and CDR2 FQGNSA. J gave up 5 bases and V 5 bases, and 9 bases lay outside the gene matches. The CDR3 loop spans 14 amino acids. The CDR3 nucleotides are TGTGCCAGCAGCCTATCACAGGGGATCCACGAGCAGTACTTC. It translates to CASSLSQGIHEQYF.

Of note for this clonotype: A single base separates this from a much larger clone, so it may be a read error. The rearrangement uses TRBV5-1 and TRBJ2-7, with 8 nucleotides matching TRBD1. Losses at the gene ends were 6 bases for V and 2 bases for J; bases not matched to a gene: 10. The CDR3 is 15 amino acids. The germline CDR1 and CDR2 sequences are SGHRS and YFSETQ. The CDR3, as DNA: TGCGCCAGCAACCCGGCCGGGACAGGACCCTACGAGCAGTACTTC. Its translation: CASNPAGTGPYEQYF.

This clonotype appeared many times. This rearrangement joins TRBV5-1 to TRBJ2-1; the D is unclear. Germline V gene data show CDR1 as SGHRS and CDR2 as YFSETQ. The CDR3 totals 16 residues. Trimming took off 2 bases at V and 0 bases at J, with 12 bases between the two ends. This CDR3 is CASSFFSISSYNEQFF. The CDR3 nucleotides read TGCGCCAGCAGCTTTTTTTCCATCAGCTCCTACAATGAGCAGTTCTTC.

In its sample, this clonotype was seen many times. The gene calls are TRBV28 and TRBJ2-6, with D possibly being TRBD1 (6 bases). The CDR3 totals 15 residues. Germline V gene sequence: CDR1 MDHEN, CDR2 SYDVKM. Trimming shortened V by 6 bases and J by 1 base, and 10 bases separated the two germline ends. The CDR3 DNA reads as TGTGCCAGCAGCCGGACAGCTTCTGGGGCCAACGTCCTGACTTTC. The encoded protein is CASSRTASGANVLTF.

This clonotype was found many times. The chain carries TRBV11-3 and TRBJ1-1; TRBD1 is a possible D gene (5 bases). V lost 4 bases and J 7 bases, leaving 16 bases between the germline ends. This CDR3 region has 14 residues. The V gene's germline CDR1 is SGHNT and CDR2 YENEEA. The CDR3 spells CASSSLRLTGEAFF. The CDR3 DNA sequence: TGTGCCAGCAGCTCTCTACGGTTAACAGGTGAAGCTTTCTTT.

This clonotype was detected ten times or more. This sequence joins TRBV29-1 and TRBJ2-7; D is tentatively TRBD1 or TRBD2 (5 bases each). From germline, CDR1 is SQVTM and CDR2 ANQGSEA. The V end lost 4 bases, the J end lost 2 bases, and 9 bases lay between the germline ends. CDR3 length: 12 amino acids. Written as DNA, the CDR3 is TGCAGCGTTGGGGACGGCACCTACGAGCAGTACTTC. This gives the protein CSVGDGTYEQYF.

Of note for this clonotype: A much more abundant neighbour one base away suggests this may be a read error. The chain combines TRBV12-5 with TRBJ2-3; D is uncertain. This CDR3 has 12 residues. Germline assignment: CDR1 LGHNT and CDR2 FRNRAP. Trimming removed 1 base at V and 6 bases at J, with 5 bases between. The CDR3: CASGLARDTQYF. The CDR3 DNA follows: TGTGCTAGTGGTTTGGCGAGGGATACGCAGTATTTT.

The chain links TRBV7-2 to TRBJ2-1, with TRBD2 matching 13 bases. V trimming: 1 base; J trimming: 7 bases; junction bases outside the gene matches: 16. The CDR3 extends over 20 amino acids. Per the germline V gene, CDR1 is SGHTA and CDR2 is FQGNSA. For the CDR3, the DNA is TGTGCCAGCAGCTTAGTCGGAGTGGGGGGGACTAGCGGGGTCAAGAATGAGCAGTTCTTC. Protein sequence: CASSLVGVGGTSGVKNEQFF.

This clonotype was detected only a few times. The chain links TRBV3-1 to TRBJ2-7; no definite D call. Between the trimmed V and J ends, which lost 4 bases and 7 bases, there was a span of 5 bases. The CDR3 is 10 residues long. Germline V gene lookup returns CDR1 LGHDT and CDR2 YNNKEL (reference sequence). CDR3 sequence: CASSPWEQYF. The CDR3 coding sequence is TGTGCCAGCAGCCCATGGGAGCAGTACTTC.

Comments on this clonotype: A much more abundant neighbour one base away suggests this may be a read error. The gene calls are TRBV27 and TRBJ2-7, with D perhaps matching TRBD2 (6 bases). Per the germline V gene, CDR1 is MNHEY and CDR2 is SMNVEV (reference sequence). The CDR3 totals 14 residues. CDR3 nucleotide sequence: TGTGCCAGCATTTTATTTGCGGGGAACTACGAGCAGTACTTC. This codes for CASILFAGNYEQYF.

Concerning this clonotype itself: A read error may explain this, as a much larger clone is one base away. The rearrangement joins TRBV20-1 to TRBJ1-5; 7 bases fit TRBD1. This CDR3 has 13 amino acids. Germline CDR1 DFQATT, CDR2 SNEGSKA (reference sequence). CDR3: CSARPGGNQSQHF. The CDR3 DNA follows: TGCAGTGCTAGACCAGGGGGGAATCAGTCCCAGCATTTT.

The rearrangement links TRBV12-5 to TRBJ1-5, with D unresolved. V lost 1 base, J lost 7 bases, and 2 bases lay in between. This CDR3 is built from 11 residues. Germline CDR1 is LGHNT and CDR2 is FRNRAP. DNA for the CDR3: TGTGCTAGTGGTTTGGAACAGCCCCAGCATTTT. Its protein is CASGLEQPQHF.

In its sample, this clonotype was seen many times. The chain uses TRBV20-1 and TRBJ2-6; D may correspond to TRBD1 or TRBD2 (6 bases each). V was trimmed by 0 bases and J by 0 bases, leaving 18 bases between them. Germline V gene lookup returns CDR1 DFQATT and CDR2 SNEGSKA (reference sequence). The CDR3 has 19 amino acids. The CDR3 loop is CSARDRAGGPSSGANVLTF. The DNA for the CDR3 is TGCAGTGCTAGAGATCGTGCCGGGGGCCCCTCCTCTGGGGCCAACGTCCTGACTTTC.

V gene TRBV19 combines with J gene TRBJ2-7; 7 nucleotides line up with TRBD2. This CDR3 region has 13 residues. Germline V gene lookup returns CDR1 LNHDA and CDR2 SQIVND (reference sequence). Trimming cost V 6 bases and J 4 bases; bases outside gene matches: 6. CDR3: CASRKSGAYEQYF. The CDR3 region has the DNA TGTGCCAGTAGAAAAAGCGGGGCATACGAGCAGTACTTC. The full variable domain, its missing parts supplied by reference TRBV19 and TRBJ2-7, is DGGITQSPKYLFRKEGQNVTLSCEQNLNHDAMYWYRQDPGQGLRLIYYSQIVNDFQKGDIAEGYSVSREKKESFPLTVTSAQKNPTAFYLCASRKSGAYEQYFGPGTRLTVT.

This clonotype was found many times. This sequence joins TRBV29-1 and TRBJ2-1; TRBD2 matches at 8 bases. Germline CDR1 reads SQVTM; CDR2 reads ANQGSEA. This CDR3 is built from 17 residues. The V and J ends lost 1 base and 0 bases, in that order; junction bases with no gene match: 8. The CDR3 here is CSVEGAGGLSSYNEQFF. The CDR3 region has the DNA TGCAGCGTTGAAGGGGCGGGGGGCCTGAGCTCCTACAATGAGCAGTTCTTC.

With regard to this clonotype: This may come from a read error, since a much larger clone is one base off. This chain connects TRBV5-1 to TRBJ2-3, with D tentatively TRBD1 or TRBD2 (5 bases each). The V and J ends lost 2 bases and 6 bases respectively, with 10 bases between them. The CDR3 runs 13 residues. In germline, CDR1 is SGHRS, CDR2 YFSETQ. The CDR3 nucleotides are TGCGCCAGCAGCTTTTACGGGGCCGATACGCAGTATTTT. This sequence encodes CASSFYGADTQYF.

This clonotype was observed at least ten times. The rearrangement uses TRBV18 and TRBJ2-1; tentatively, D is TRBD2 (5 bases). Between the trimmed V and J ends, which lost 2 bases and 7 bases, there was a span of 9 bases. Germline V gene sequence: CDR1 KGHSH, CDR2 LQKENI. The CDR3 consists of 13 residues. The CDR3 reads CASSPKSGNEQFF. The CDR3 DNA reads as TGTGCCAGCTCACCAAAGTCGGGAAATGAGCAGTTCTTC.

DNA for the CDR3: TGTGCCAGCAGTTACTCTGGCGGCCAGGGGCCCAACTACGAGCAGTACTTC. Its protein product is CASSYSGGQGPNYEQYF. The V gene is TRBV6-5, the J gene TRBJ2-7; tentatively, D is TRBD1 (6 bases). V was cut by 0 bases and J by 3 bases, with 18 bases left in between. Germline CDR1 MNHEY, CDR2 SVGAGI. The CDR3 covers 17 residues.

The chain links TRBV28 to TRBJ2-6; D is uncertain. CDR3 length equals 16 residues. The V gene lost 2 bases and the J gene lost 0 bases, with 8 bases spanning the gap. Germline CDR1 reads MDHEN; CDR2 reads SYDVKM. The CDR3 region has the DNA TGTGCCAGCAGTTTAACGGCTAGCTCTGGGGCCAACGTCCTGACTTTC. Translated, it gives CASSLTASSGANVLTF.

In its sample, this clonotype ranks as medium-sized. V is TRBV18 and J is TRBJ2-1, with D possibly being TRBD2 (5 bases). The V end was cut by 0 bases, the J end by 9 bases, with 15 bases between. The germline V gene has CDR1 KGHSH and CDR2 LQKENI. The CDR3 covers 15 residues. The CDR3 protein is CASSPPGRGLREQFF. CDR3 DNA sequence: TGTGCCAGCTCACCACCAGGAAGAGGGCTCCGTGAGCAGTTCTTC.

This clonotype was recorded once. This chain connects TRBV5-1 to TRBJ2-5; 10 positions agree with TRBD1. Germline V lookup: CDR1 SGHRS, CDR2 YFSETQ. The CDR3 loop spans 15 amino acids. The V gene end was trimmed by 4 bases and the J gene end by 4 bases; junction bases not matched to a gene: 7. The CDR3 DNA reads as TGCGCCAGCAGCACGGGACAGGGGAGGGGAGAGACCCAGTACTTC. Translated, it gives CASSTGQGRGETQYF.

A note on this clonotype: The junction departs from germline at one end; a sequencing error may be responsible. The rearrangement links TRBV27 to TRBJ2-2, with a tentative D call TRBD2 (5 bases). The germline V gene has CDR1 MNHEY and CDR2 SMNVEV (reference sequence). This CDR3 has 16 residues. This chain's CDR3 is CASSLRSRANTGELLF. In DNA, the CDR3 is TGTGCCAGCAGTTTGAGGAGCCGGGCGAACACCGGGGAGCTGCTTTTT.

This chain joins TRBV28 and TRBJ1-4; D unresolved. The CDR3 totals 15 residues. The V end was cut by 3 bases, the J end by 8 bases, with 16 bases between. Looked up from germline, CDR1 is MDHEN and CDR2 is SYDVKM. The CDR3 sequence: CASSLASAGCEKLFF. The CDR3 DNA is TGTGCCAGCAGTTTGGCGTCTGCGGGGTGCGAAAAACTGTTTTTT.

This clonotype was seen repeatedly, ten times or more. V usage is TRBV29-1 and J usage is TRBJ1-1; the D gene is possibly TRBD1 (5 bases). Germline loops: CDR1 SQVTM, CDR2 ANQGSEA. The CDR3 covers 12 residues. With 0 bases removed from V and 13 bases from J, the gap between germline ends came to 15 bases. The CDR3 protein is CSVEDLRDEGFF. CDR3 nucleotide sequence: TGCAGCGTTGAAGATCTAAGGGACGAGGGTTTCTTT.

Many counts were recorded for this clonotype. This chain links TRBV28 with TRBJ2-3; weak D call: TRBD2 (6 bases). In germline, CDR1 is MDHEN, CDR2 SYDVKM. V was trimmed by 8 bases and J by 3 bases, leaving 9 bases between them. CDR3 length: 12 residues. The CDR3 is CASGSGTDTQYF. The CDR3 nucleotides are TGTGCCAGCGGTAGCGGAACAGATACGCAGTATTTT. Full variable domain (rest looked up from reference TRBV28 and TRBJ2-3): DVKVTQSSRYLVKRTGEKVFLECVQDMDHENMFWYRQDPGLGLRLIYFSYDVKMKEKGDIPEGYSVSREKKERFSLILESASTNQTSMYLCASGSGTDTQYFGPGTRLTVL.

The rearrangement uses TRBV12-3 or TRBV12-4 and TRBJ1-1; D gene ambiguous. The V gene lost 3 bases and the J gene lost 2 bases, with 7 bases spanning the gap. The length of the CDR3 is 13 residues. The CDR3 spells CASSFGRNTEAFF. The CDR3 DNA reads TGTGCCAGCAGTTTCGGGAGAAACACTGAAGCTTTCTTT.

This clonotype was detected a few times. V and J are TRBV3-1 and TRBJ2-7, with D possibly TRBD2 on 5 matching bases. V lost 2 bases to trimming and J lost 2 bases, with 10 bases between them. Per the germline V gene, CDR1 is LGHDT and CDR2 is YNNKEL (reference sequence). The CDR3 covers 14 residues. The CDR3 sequence: CASSQTPGTYEQYF. CDR3 in DNA: TGTGCCAGCAGCCAAACCCCCGGGACCTACGAGCAGTACTTC.